This T cell receptor (beta chain) originates from a study of neoadjuvant anti-PD-1 for oral cavity cancer. General study results and limits: Post-nivolumab, blood T cell clonality was significantly elevated in non-responders.

Produced via immunoSEQ multiplex PCR; TCRdb's table is partial and in-frame only. The table records 9,300 or so clones, about four fifths of them present only once. Time point meaning: after neoadjuvant nivolumab, at surgical resection. The CDR3 consists of 14 residues. The germline V and J ends were trimmed by 3 bases and 5 bases, with 10 bases remaining between them. Germline values: CDR1 KGHSH, CDR2 LQKENI. This clone was picked up a small number of times. The target antigen is unknown. The sample in question was PBMCs, obtained after nivolumab (anti-PD-1) treatment. The V gene is TRBV18, the J gene TRBJ2-2; no firm D call. The clonotype comes from a person aged 35-79 years with oral cavity squamous cell carcinoma. CDR3 in amino acids: CASSPGTRTGELFF. CDR3 DNA sequence: TGTGCCAGCTCACCTGGAACCCGGACCGGGGAGCTGTTTTTT.